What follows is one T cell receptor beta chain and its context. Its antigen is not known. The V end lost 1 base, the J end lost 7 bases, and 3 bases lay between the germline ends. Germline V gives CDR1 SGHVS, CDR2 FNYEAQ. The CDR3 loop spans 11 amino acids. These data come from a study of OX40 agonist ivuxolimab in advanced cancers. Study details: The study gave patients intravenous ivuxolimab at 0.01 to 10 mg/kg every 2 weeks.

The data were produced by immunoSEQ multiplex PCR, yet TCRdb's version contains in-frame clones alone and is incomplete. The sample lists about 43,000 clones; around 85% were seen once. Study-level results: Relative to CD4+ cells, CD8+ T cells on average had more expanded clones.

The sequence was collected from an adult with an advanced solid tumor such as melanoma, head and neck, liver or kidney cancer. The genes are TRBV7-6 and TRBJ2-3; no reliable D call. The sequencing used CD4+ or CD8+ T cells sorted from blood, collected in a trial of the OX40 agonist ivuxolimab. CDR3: CASSLGYTQYF. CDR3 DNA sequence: TGTGCCAGCAGCTTAGGATATACGCAGTATTTT.